This entry concerns a single TCR beta chain. The table came from immunoSEQ multiplex PCR; TCRdb's copy has only in-frame clones and leaves some out. The data show some 210,000 clones, about nine tenths seen once. This entry comes from a study of blood T cell repertoires in COVID-19. Germline lookup yields CDR1 ENHRY and CDR2 SYGVKD. The junction had 16 bases not matched to a gene; V was cut back by 10 bases and J by 5 bases. The CDR3 has 15 residues. The receptor was isolated from a man in his fifties or sixties who had recovered from COVID-19. Sequencing was done on a sample of peripheral blood. J is TRBJ1-2 and V is TRBV10-3; the match to TRBD1 covers 7 bases. CDR3 sequence reads: CATETSGTETYGYTF. The CDR3, as DNA: TGTGCCACCGAGACTTCCGGGACAGAAACTTATGGCTACACCTTC.